These T cell receptor beta chains were read from a single sample in a study of cytomegalovirus exposure and HLA in healthy donors. TCRdb keeps only in-frame clones here, not all; method: immunoSEQ multiplex PCR. The data show 100,000 to 150,000 clones, 65% to 80% seen once. The specimen was PBMCs. Source of these receptors: a man younger than 35 in good health and CMV-seropositive. Each CDR3 is given with its conserved first and last residue. Fields, in order: J gene, V gene, D gene, clone size, CDR3 DNA, CDR3 protein. D genes are given only for firm matches. Not all rows give a size; the values are once, few, many and, for expanded clones, a class.

J: TRBJ1-2
V: TRBV10-1
D: -
size: -
DNA: TGCGCCAGCAGTGAGTCGATAGCCACGCGGGGCTACACCTTC
CDR3: CASSESIATRGYTF

J: TRBJ2-1
V: TRBV5-1
D: TRBD2
size: -
DNA: TGCGCCAGCAGCTCCGGGGGGTCCTACAATGAGCAGTTCTTC
CDR3: CASSSGGSYNEQFF

J: TRBJ2-2
V: TRBV29-1
D: -
size: -
DNA: TGCAGCGTTGAAGAGGCAGGGGGGATAGGTCCGAAGCTGTTTTTT
CDR3: CSVEEAGGIGPKLFF

J: TRBJ2-1
V: TRBV7-3
D: TRBD1
size: -
DNA: TGTGCCAGCAGCGGAGGGACAGGGTCGCACAATGAGCAGTTCTTC
CDR3: CASSGGTGSHNEQFF

J: TRBJ2-7
V: TRBV6-5
D: TRBD1
size: -
DNA: TGTGCCAGCAGTTACTGGACAGGGGGCGACTACGAGCAGTACTTC
CDR3: CASSYWTGGDYEQYF

J: TRBJ1-2
V: TRBV25-1
D: -
size: -
DNA: TGTGCCAGCAGTGGCGAACTACAGGGACCTAACTATGGCTACACCTTC
CDR3: CASSGELQGPNYGYTF

J: TRBJ1-2
V: TRBV6-5
D: -
size: -
DNA: TGTGCCAGCAGTTTGGAGGGCTTAGATGGCTACACCTTC
CDR3: CASSLEGLDGYTF

J: TRBJ2-3
V: TRBV9
D: TRBD1
size: -
DNA: TGTGCCAGCAGCGTCTGGGACAGGGGGGCAGATACGCAGTATTTT
CDR3: CASSVWDRGADTQYF

J: TRBJ2-2
V: TRBV19
D: TRBD1
size: -
DNA: TGTACCAGTAGTCGGCAGGGGGTTAACACCGGGGAGCTGTTTTTT
CDR3: CTSSRQGVNTGELFF

J: TRBJ1-1
V: TRBV5-6
D: -
size: once
DNA: TGTGCCAGCAGTTTACTCTCTTTAGGGGCGAACACTGAAGCTTTCTTT
CDR3: CASSLLSLGANTEAFF

J: TRBJ2-5
V: TRBV7-9
D: -
size: -
DNA: TGTGCCAGCAGCTTAATCCCCTACAGGGATTGGTACTTC
CDR3: CASSLIPYRDWYF

J: TRBJ1-2
V: TRBV11-3
D: -
size: -
DNA: TGTGCCAGCAGCTTAGATGGGGCCTATGGCTACACCTTC
CDR3: CASSLDGAYGYTF

J: TRBJ1-5
V: TRBV15
D: TRBD1
size: few
DNA: TGTGCCACCAGGATGGGACAGGGGGGAAACAATCAGCCCCAGCATTTT
CDR3: CATRMGQGGNNQPQHF

J: TRBJ2-5
V: TRBV9
D: TRBD2
size: -
DNA: TGTGCCAGCAGCCCGGGGACTAGCGCCCAAGAGACCCAGTACTTC
CDR3: CASSPGTSAQETQYF

J: TRBJ2-7
V: TRBV27
D: -
size: once
DNA: TGTGCCAGCAGTTACGCCGGAGGAGGTTACGAGCAGTACTTC
CDR3: CASSYAGGGYEQYF

J: TRBJ1-1
V: TRBV5-6
D: -
size: -
DNA: TGTGCCAGCAGCTACGACAGCAAGGGGTACACTGAAGCTTTCTTT
CDR3: CASSYDSKGYTEAFF